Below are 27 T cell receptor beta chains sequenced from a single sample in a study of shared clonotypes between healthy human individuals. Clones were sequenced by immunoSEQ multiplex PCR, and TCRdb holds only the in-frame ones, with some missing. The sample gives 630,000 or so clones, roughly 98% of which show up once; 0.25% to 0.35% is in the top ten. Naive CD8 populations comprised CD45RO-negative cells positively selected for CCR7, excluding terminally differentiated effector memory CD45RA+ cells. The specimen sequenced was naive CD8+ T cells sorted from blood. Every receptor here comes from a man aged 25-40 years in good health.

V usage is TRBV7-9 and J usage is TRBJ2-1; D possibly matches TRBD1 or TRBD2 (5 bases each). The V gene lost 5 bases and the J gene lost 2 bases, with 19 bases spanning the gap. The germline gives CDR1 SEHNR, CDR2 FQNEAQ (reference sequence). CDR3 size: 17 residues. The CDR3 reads CASSHAELGRAYNEQFF. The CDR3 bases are TGTGCCAGCAGCCATGCGGAGCTGGGGCGGGCCTACAATGAGCAGTTCTTC.

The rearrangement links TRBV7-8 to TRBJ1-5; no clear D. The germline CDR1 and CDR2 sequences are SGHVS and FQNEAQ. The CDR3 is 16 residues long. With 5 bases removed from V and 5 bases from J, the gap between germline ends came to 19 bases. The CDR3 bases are TGTGCCAGCAGCCGTGAAGGCACTTTACCCCATCAGCCCCAGCATTTT. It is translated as CASSREGTLPHQPQHF.

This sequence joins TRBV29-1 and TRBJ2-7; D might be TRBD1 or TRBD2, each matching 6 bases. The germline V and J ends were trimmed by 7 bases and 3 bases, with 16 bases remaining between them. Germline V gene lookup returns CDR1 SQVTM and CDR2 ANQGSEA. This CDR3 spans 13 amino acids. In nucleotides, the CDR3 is TGCAGCGCTGAGGCGGGACAAAGCTACGAGCAGTACTTC. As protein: CSAEAGQSYEQYF.

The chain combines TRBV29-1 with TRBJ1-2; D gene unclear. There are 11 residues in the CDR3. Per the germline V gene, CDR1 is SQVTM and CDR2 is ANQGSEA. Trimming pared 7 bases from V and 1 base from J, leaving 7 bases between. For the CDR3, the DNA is TGCAGCGACGAGAATAACTATGGCTACACCTTC. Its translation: CSDENNYGYTF.

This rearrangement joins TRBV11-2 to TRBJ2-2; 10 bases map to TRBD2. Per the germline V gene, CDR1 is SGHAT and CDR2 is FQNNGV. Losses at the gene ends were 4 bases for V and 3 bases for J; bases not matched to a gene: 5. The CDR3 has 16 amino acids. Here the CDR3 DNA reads TGTGCCAGCAGCTCACTAGCGGGAAGCTACACCGGGGAGCTGTTTTTT. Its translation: CASSSLAGSYTGELFF.

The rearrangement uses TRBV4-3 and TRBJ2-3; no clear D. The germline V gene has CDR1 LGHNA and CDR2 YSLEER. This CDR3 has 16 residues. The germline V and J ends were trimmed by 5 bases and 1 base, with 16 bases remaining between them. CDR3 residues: CASSYGSSTGTDTQYF. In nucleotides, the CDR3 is TGCGCCAGCAGCTATGGATCCTCGACGGGCACAGATACGCAGTATTTT.

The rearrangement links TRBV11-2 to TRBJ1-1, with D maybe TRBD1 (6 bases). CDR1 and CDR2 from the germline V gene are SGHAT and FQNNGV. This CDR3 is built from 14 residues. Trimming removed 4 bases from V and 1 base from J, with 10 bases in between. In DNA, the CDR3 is TGTGCCAGCAGCTCGCTACAGGGGAACACTGAAGCTTTCTTT. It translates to CASSSLQGNTEAFF.

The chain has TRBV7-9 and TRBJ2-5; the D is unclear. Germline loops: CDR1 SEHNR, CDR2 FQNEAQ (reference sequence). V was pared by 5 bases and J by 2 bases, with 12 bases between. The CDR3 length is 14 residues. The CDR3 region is CASSPDTAQETQYF. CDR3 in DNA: TGTGCCAGCAGCCCAGATACAGCGCAAGAGACCCAGTACTTC.

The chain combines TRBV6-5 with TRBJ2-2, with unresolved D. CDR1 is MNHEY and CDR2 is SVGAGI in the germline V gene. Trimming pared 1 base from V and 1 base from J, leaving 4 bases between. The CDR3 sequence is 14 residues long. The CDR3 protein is CASSYYENTGELFF. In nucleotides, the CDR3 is TGTGCCAGCAGTTACTATGAGAACACCGGGGAGCTGTTTTTT.

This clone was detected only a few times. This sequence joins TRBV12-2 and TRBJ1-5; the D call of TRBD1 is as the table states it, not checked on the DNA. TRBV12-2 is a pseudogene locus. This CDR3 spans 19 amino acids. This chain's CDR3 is CASRLAGVRYRGGNQPQHF. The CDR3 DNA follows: TGTGCAAGTCGCTTAGCGGGAGTGCGGTACAGGGGCGGCAATCAGCCCCAGCATTTT.

Here the CDR3 DNA reads TGTGCCACGTCCCCCACTGAAGCTTTCTTT. Amino acid sequence: CATSPTEAFF. The gene calls are TRBV6-6 and TRBJ1-1, with D unresolved. The ends were cut back, 10 bases at V and 4 bases at J, with 7 bases in the middle. The length of the CDR3 is 10 residues. CDR1 MNHNY and CDR2 SVGAGI come from the germline V gene (reference sequence).

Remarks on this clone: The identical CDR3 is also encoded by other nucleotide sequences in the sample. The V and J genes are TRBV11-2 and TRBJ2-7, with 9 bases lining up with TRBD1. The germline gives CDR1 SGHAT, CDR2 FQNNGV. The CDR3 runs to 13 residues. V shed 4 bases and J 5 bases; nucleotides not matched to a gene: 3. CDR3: CASSSGQGNEQYF. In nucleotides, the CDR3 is TGTGCCAGCAGCTCCGGACAGGGGAACGAGCAGTACTTC.

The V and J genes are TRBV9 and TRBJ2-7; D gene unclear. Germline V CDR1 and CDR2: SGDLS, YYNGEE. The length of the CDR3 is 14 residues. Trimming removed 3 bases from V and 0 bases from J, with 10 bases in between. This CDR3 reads CASSGQQRSYEQYF. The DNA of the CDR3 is TGTGCCAGCAGCGGACAACAACGCTCCTACGAGCAGTACTTC.

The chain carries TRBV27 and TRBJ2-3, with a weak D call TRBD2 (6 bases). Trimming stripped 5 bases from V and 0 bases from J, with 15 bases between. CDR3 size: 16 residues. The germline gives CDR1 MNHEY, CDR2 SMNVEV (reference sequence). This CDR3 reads CASSILADYSTDTQYF. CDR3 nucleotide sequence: TGTGCCAGCAGTATACTAGCCGACTATAGCACAGATACGCAGTATTTT.

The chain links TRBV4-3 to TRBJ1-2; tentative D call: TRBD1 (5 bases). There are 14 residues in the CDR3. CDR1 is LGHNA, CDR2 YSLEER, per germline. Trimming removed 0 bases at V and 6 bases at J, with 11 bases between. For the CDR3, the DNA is TGCGCCAGCAGCCAAGATAGGGCCAGGGATGGCTACACCTTC. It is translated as CASSQDRARDGYTF.

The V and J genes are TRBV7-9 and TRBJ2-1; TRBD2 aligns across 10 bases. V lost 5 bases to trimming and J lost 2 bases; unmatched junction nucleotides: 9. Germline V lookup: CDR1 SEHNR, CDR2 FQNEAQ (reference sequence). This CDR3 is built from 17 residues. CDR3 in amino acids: CASSPLAGDIPYNEQFF. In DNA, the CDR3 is TGTGCCAGCAGCCCCCTAGCGGGAGACATCCCCTACAATGAGCAGTTCTTC.

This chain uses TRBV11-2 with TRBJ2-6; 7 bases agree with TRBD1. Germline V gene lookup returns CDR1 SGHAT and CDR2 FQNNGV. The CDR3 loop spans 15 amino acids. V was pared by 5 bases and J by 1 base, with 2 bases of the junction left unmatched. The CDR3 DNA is TGTGCCAGCAGCCAACAGGGGTCTGGGGCCAACGTCCTGACTTTC. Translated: CASSQQGSGANVLTF.

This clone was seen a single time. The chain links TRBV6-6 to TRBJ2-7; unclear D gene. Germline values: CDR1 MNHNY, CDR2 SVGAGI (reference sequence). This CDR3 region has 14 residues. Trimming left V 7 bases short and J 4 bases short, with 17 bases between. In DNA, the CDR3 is TGTGCCAGCACGTCATCACGGTTTGGATACGAGCAGTACTTC. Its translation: CASTSSRFGYEQYF.

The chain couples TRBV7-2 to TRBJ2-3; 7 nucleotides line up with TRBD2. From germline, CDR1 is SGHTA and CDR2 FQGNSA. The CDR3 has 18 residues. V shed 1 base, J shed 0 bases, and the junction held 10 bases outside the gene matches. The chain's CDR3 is CASSLDPSGGSSTDTQYF. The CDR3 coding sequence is TGTGCCAGCAGCTTAGATCCTAGCGGAGGATCTAGCACAGATACGCAGTATTTT.

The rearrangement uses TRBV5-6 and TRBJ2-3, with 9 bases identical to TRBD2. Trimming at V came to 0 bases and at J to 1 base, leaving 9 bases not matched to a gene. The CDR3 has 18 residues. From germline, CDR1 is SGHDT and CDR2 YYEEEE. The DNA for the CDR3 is TGTGCCAGCAGCTTGGCACTAGCGGGTCGGGTTGGCACAGATACGCAGTATTTT. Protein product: CASSLALAGRVGTDTQYF.

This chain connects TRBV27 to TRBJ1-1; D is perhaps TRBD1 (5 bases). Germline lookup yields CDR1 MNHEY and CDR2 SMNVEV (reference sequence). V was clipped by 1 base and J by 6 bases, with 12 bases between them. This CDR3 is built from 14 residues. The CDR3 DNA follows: TGTGCCAGCAGTTTATTCGCTGGGGCCCCTGAAGCTTTCTTT. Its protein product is CASSLFAGAPEAFF.

The CDR3 protein is CASSQIAGEAGEQYF. In nucleotides, the CDR3 is TGTGCCAGCAGCCAAATAGCGGGAGAGGCAGGGGAGCAGTACTTC. This rearrangement joins TRBV14 to TRBJ2-7; 9 positions agree with TRBD2. CDR3 length equals 15 residues. Germline V lookup: CDR1 SGHDN, CDR2 FVKESK. The junction had 9 bases not matched to a gene; V was cut back by 2 bases and J by 7 bases.

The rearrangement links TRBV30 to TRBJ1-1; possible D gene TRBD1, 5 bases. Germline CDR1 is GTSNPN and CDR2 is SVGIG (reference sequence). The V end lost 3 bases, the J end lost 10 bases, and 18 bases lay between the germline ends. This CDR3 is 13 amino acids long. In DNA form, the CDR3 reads TGTGCCTGGAGCTCCAGGGAGGACTCCCTAGCTTTCTTT. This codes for CAWSSREDSLAFF.

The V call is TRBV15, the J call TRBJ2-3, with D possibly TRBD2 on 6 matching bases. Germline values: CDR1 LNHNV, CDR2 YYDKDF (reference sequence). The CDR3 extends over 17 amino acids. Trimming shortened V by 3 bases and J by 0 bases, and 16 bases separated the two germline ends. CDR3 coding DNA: TGTGCCACCAGCAGCCGGGTTTTAGCGGTTAGCACAGATACGCAGTATTTT. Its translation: CATSSRVLAVSTDTQYF.

CDR3 loop: CSGRTGTDYTEAFF. CDR3 nucleotides: TGCAGCGGGAGAACCGGGACAGACTACACTGAAGCTTTCTTT. This chain uses TRBV29-1 with TRBJ1-1, with 7 bases lining up with TRBD1. Germline assignment: CDR1 SQVTM and CDR2 ANQGSEA. CDR3 length equals 14 residues. With V trimmed by 7 bases and J by 3 bases, 11 bases remained unmatched.

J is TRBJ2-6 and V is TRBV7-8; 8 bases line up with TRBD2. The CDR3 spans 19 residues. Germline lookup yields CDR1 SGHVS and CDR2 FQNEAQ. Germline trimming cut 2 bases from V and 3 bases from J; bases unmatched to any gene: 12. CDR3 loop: CASSLLYGLAVFGANVLTF. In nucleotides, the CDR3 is TGTGCCAGCAGCTTACTCTACGGACTAGCCGTCTTTGGGGCCAACGTCCTGACTTTC. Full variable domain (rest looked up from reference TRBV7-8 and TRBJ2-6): GAGVSQSPRYKVAKRGQDVALRCDPISGHVSLFWYQQALGQGPEFLTYFQNEAQLDKSGLPSDRFFAERPEGSVSTLKIQRTQQEDSAVYLCASSLLYGLAVFGANVLTFGAGSRLTVL.

The CDR3 region has the DNA TGCAGCGTTGAAGATCCGGACTTTTATGAGCAGTTCTTC. Amino acid sequence: CSVEDPDFYEQFF. This chain joins TRBV29-1 and TRBJ2-1; D possibly corresponds to TRBD2 (5 bases). The length of the CDR3 is 13 residues. Deletions cut 0 bases from V and 8 bases from J, with 11 bases between. Germline lookup yields CDR1 SQVTM and CDR2 ANQGSEA.